Following are 26 T cell receptor beta chains from one sample sequenced in a study of cytomegalovirus exposure and HLA in healthy donors. The PCR made use of 60 Vbeta and 13 Jbeta primers. Sequencing was performed with immunoSEQ multiplex PCR; in TCRdb, only in-frame clones are kept and a portion is missing. This sample has roughly 150,000 clones; roughly 85% occur once, and the top ten carry around 1.7%. Material: PBMCs. Source of these receptors: a woman younger than 45 in good health and CMV-seronegative.

This chain uses TRBV9 with TRBJ2-7; tentatively, D is TRBD2 (7 bases). There are 14 residues in the CDR3. Germline V CDR1 and CDR2: SGDLS, YYNGEE. Trimming pared 0 bases from V and 7 bases from J, leaving 14 bases between. The CDR3 spells CASSVDRGGREQYF. CDR3 coding DNA: TGTGCCAGCAGCGTAGATAGGGGGGGCAGGGAGCAGTACTTC.

In this sample, this clone turned up a few times. This chain connects TRBV9 to TRBJ1-1, with D tentatively TRBD1 (6 bases). CDR1 and CDR2 (germline): SGDLS, YYNGEE. V was pared by 4 bases and J by 7 bases, with 14 bases between. The CDR3 totals 13 residues. The CDR3 is CASSSRGFVEAFF. The CDR3 DNA reads as TGTGCCAGCAGCTCCAGGGGTTTTGTTGAAGCTTTCTTT.

The V call is TRBV10-3, the J call TRBJ1-1; TRBD1 aligns across 8 bases. The CDR3 runs to 13 residues. Per the germline V gene, CDR1 is ENHRY and CDR2 is SYGVKD. V dropped 5 bases and J dropped 5; count of bases not matched to a gene: 4. Written as DNA, the CDR3 is TGTGCCATCAGTCGGACAGGGCGAACTGAAGCTTTCTTT. This codes for CAISRTGRTEAFF.

The rearrangement links TRBV7-6 to TRBJ1-5; D not certain. V lost 5 bases, J lost 7 bases, and 12 bases lay in between. The CDR3 runs 13 residues. Germline CDR1 and CDR2: SGHVS and FNYEAQ. The CDR3 DNA reads TGTGCCAGCAGCGCGCGACATGGCCAGCCCCAGCATTTT. As protein: CASSARHGQPQHF.

This sequence joins TRBV2 and TRBJ2-7; no definite D call. There are 12 residues in the CDR3. The germline gives CDR1 SNHLY, CDR2 FYNNEI. The germline V and J ends were trimmed by 6 bases and 4 bases, with 10 bases remaining between them. The CDR3 nucleotides read TGTGCCAGCAGATTTTCAGAATACGAGCAGTACTTC. Amino acids: CASRFSEYEQYF.

This chain links TRBV2 with TRBJ1-4; TRBD1 is a possible D gene (6 bases). This CDR3 has 15 amino acids. V was clipped by 4 bases and J by 7 bases, with 16 bases between them. CDR1 and CDR2 from the germline V gene are SNHLY and FYNNEI. The CDR3 DNA reads TGTGCCAGCAGTGTAGGGGGGGGGCTTAGTGAAAAACTGTTTTTT. This sequence encodes CASSVGGGLSEKLFF.

V and J are TRBV5-6 and TRBJ1-2; possibly TRBD1 for D (5 bases). The CDR3 totals 15 residues. With 1 base removed from V and 6 bases from J, the gap between germline ends came to 16 bases. Germline CDR1 reads SGHDT; CDR2 reads YYEEEE. The CDR3 nucleotides are TGTGCCAGCAGCTTGAGCGGGACGGGGGTTCATGGCTACACCTTC. It codes for CASSLSGTGVHGYTF.

Here the CDR3 DNA reads TGTGCCTGGAAGAGGGACAATAGCAATCAGCCCCAGCATTTT. It is translated as CAWKRDNSNQPQHF. V usage is TRBV30 and J usage is TRBJ1-5, with D tentatively TRBD1 (6 bases). This CDR3 comprises 14 residues. V was clipped by 4 bases and J by 0 bases, with 10 bases between them. CDR1 GTSNPN and CDR2 SVGIG come from the germline V gene (reference sequence).

J is TRBJ1-1 and V is TRBV30, with D possibly matching TRBD1 (5 bases). The CDR3 runs to 13 residues. V lost 3 bases and J lost 4, with 12 bases in between. Germline assignment: CDR1 GTSNPN and CDR2 SVGIG (reference sequence). The DNA of the CDR3 is TGTGCCTGGAGGCCAAGGGGCAGCACTGAAGCTTTCTTT. It specifies CAWRPRGSTEAFF.

The V gene is TRBV7-8, the J gene TRBJ2-3; 9 nucleotides agree with TRBD2. The V gene end was trimmed by 1 base and the J gene end by 2 bases; junction bases not matched to a gene: 10. Germline V gene sequence: CDR1 SGHVS, CDR2 FQNEAQ. The CDR3 extends over 18 amino acids. The CDR3 DNA is TGTGCCAGCAGCTTAGAGGTTCTAGCGGGGCTCTCCACAGATACGCAGTATTTT. Protein sequence: CASSLEVLAGLSTDTQYF.

V and J are TRBV5-1 and TRBJ1-4; D gene uncertain. Germline-derived CDR1 and CDR2 are SGHRS and YFSETQ. V lost 4 bases to trimming and J lost 7 bases, with 8 bases between them. The CDR3 sequence is 12 residues long. In DNA, the CDR3 is TGCGCCAGCAGCGCGGGTGGTGAAAAACTGTTTTTT. This translates into CASSAGGEKLFF.

The J gene is TRBJ2-1, the V gene TRBV4-2, with TRBD2 matching 13 bases. CDR1 and CDR2 from the germline V gene are LGHNA and YNFKEQ. After removal of 1 base from V and 7 bases from J, the junction contained 4 bases not matched to a gene. The CDR3 runs 16 residues. CDR3 region: CASSQGLAGGDNEQFF. DNA for the CDR3: TGTGCCAGCAGCCAAGGACTAGCGGGGGGTGATAATGAGCAGTTCTTC.

The table lists this clone with a few counts. The chain links TRBV6-1 to TRBJ1-3, with D possibly being TRBD1 (6 bases). Germline CDR1 MNHNS, CDR2 SASEGT. The CDR3 sequence is 14 residues long. Trimming shortened V by 6 bases and J by 0 bases, and 9 bases separated the two germline ends. CDR3 protein: CASRLQGSGNTIYF. In DNA, the CDR3 is TGTGCCAGCAGGCTACAGGGCTCTGGAAACACCATATATTTT.

The rearrangement joins TRBV5-6 to TRBJ1-1; the match to TRBD1 covers 8 bases. Per the germline V gene, CDR1 is SGHDT and CDR2 is YYEEEE. This CDR3 spans 14 amino acids. J lost 4 bases, V lost 2 bases, and 4 bases had no gene match. The CDR3 DNA follows: TGTGCCAGCAGCTTAGTACAGGGGGGCACTGAAGCTTTCTTT. It codes for CASSLVQGGTEAFF.

This rearrangement joins TRBV25-1 to TRBJ2-6, with D perhaps matching TRBD2 (6 bases). This CDR3 is 17 amino acids long. Trimming pared 0 bases from V and 0 bases from J, leaving 9 bases between. Germline V gene data show CDR1 as MGHDK and CDR2 as SYGVNS. The chain's CDR3 is CASSEYRGSSGANVLTF. Written as DNA, the CDR3 is TGTGCCAGCAGTGAATATCGGGGGAGCTCTGGGGCCAACGTCCTGACTTTC. The full variable domain, rest sourced from reference TRBV25-1 and TRBJ2-6, is EADIYQTPRYLVIGTGKKITLECSQTMGHDKMYWYQQDPGMELHLIHYSYGVNSTEKGDLSSESTVSRIRTEHFPLTLESARPSHTSQYLCASSEYRGSSGANVLTFGAGSRLTVL.

The rearrangement links TRBV4-2 to TRBJ2-7; D might be TRBD2 (6 bases). CDR3 size: 15 residues. Trimming pared 1 base from V and 3 bases from J, leaving 13 bases between. The germline V gene has CDR1 LGHNA and CDR2 YNFKEQ. The CDR3 bases are TGTGCCAGCAGCCAAGCAGAACTAGCAATCTACGAGCAGTACTTC. Its translation: CASSQAELAIYEQYF.

With respect to this clone: At one end, the junction sequence differs from germline, possibly due to a read error. The rearrangement links TRBV2 to TRBJ1-2; no reliable D call. The germline gives CDR1 SNHLY, CDR2 FYNNEI. The CDR3 extends over 11 amino acids. CDR3 sequence reads: CASSVESLVAF. The CDR3 DNA reads as TGTGCCAGCAGTGTAGAAAGTTTAGTCGCCTTC.

The chain links TRBV9 to TRBJ1-2; 8 bases are a match to TRBD1. The V gene end was trimmed by 2 bases and the J gene end by 7 bases; junction bases not matched to a gene: 7. The germline V gene encodes CDR1 SGDLS and CDR2 YYNGEE. This CDR3 has 14 amino acids. The CDR3 region is CASSVGQGSGGYTF. CDR3 coding DNA: TGTGCCAGCAGCGTTGGACAGGGCTCGGGTGGCTACACCTTC.

CDR3 in amino acids: CASSLTPPSTGAHYGYTF. In DNA, the CDR3 is TGTGCCAGCAGTTTAACTCCTCCCTCGACAGGGGCCCACTATGGCTACACCTTC. The chain links TRBV27 to TRBJ1-2; 8 bases fit TRBD1. Germline CDR1 and CDR2: MNHEY and SMNVEV (reference sequence). The CDR3 has 18 residues. The V and J ends lost 2 bases and 3 bases, in that order; junction bases with no gene match: 14.

The chain combines TRBV27 with TRBJ2-1; 10 bases are a match to TRBD1. In germline, CDR1 is MNHEY, CDR2 SMNVEV (reference sequence). The CDR3 length is 15 residues. Trimming cost V 4 bases and J 5 bases; bases outside gene matches: 5. CDR3 nucleotide sequence: TGTGCCAGCAGTTCCATGGGACAGGGGAACAATGAGCAGTTCTTC. Encoded protein: CASSSMGQGNNEQFF.

The J gene is TRBJ2-5, the V gene TRBV5-1, with D possibly being TRBD2 (5 bases). The CDR3 is 14 residues long. V lost 4 bases to trimming and J lost 1 base, with 11 bases between them. Germline V gene lookup returns CDR1 SGHRS and CDR2 YFSETQ. The CDR3 DNA is TGCGCCAGCAGCCCGACTAAACCCCAAGAGACCCAGTACTTC. Translation: CASSPTKPQETQYF.

V is TRBV5-4 and J is TRBJ2-7; 16 positions match TRBD2. The junction had 2 bases not matched to a gene; V was cut back by 4 bases and J by 1 base. The CDR3 extends over 16 amino acids. Germline loops: CDR1 SGHNT, CDR2 YYREEE (reference sequence). CDR3 coding DNA: TGTGCCAGCAGCAAGGGACTAGCGGGGGGGTCCTACGAGCAGTACTTC. This sequence encodes CASSKGLAGGSYEQYF.

The chain is built from TRBV18 and TRBJ2-4, with D unresolved. Germline V gives CDR1 KGHSH, CDR2 LQKENI. This CDR3 is 14 amino acids long. The ends were cut back, 6 bases at V and 1 base at J, with 10 bases in the middle. The CDR3 is CASSPGTAKNIQYF. The DNA for the CDR3 is TGTGCCAGCTCCCCGGGTACGGCCAAAAACATTCAGTACTTC.

V is TRBV9 and J is TRBJ2-7; TRBD2 matches 9 bases. The CDR3 extends over 14 amino acids. V lost 0 bases to trimming and J lost 7 bases; unmatched junction nucleotides: 5. Germline lookup yields CDR1 SGDLS and CDR2 YYNGEE. The DNA for the CDR3 is TGTGCCAGCAGCGTAGCTTCGACTAGCGGAGAGCAGTACTTC. This codes for CASSVASTSGEQYF.

The chain recombines TRBV27 with TRBJ1-1, with TRBD1 identical over 9 bases. Per germline, CDR1 MNHEY and CDR2 SMNVEV (reference sequence). There are 16 residues in the CDR3. J lost 5 bases, V lost 5 bases, and 12 bases had no gene match. CDR3 nucleotide sequence: TGTGCCAGCAGTAGCGACAGGGGGGGGACGGGAACTGAAGCTTTCTTT. This gives the protein CASSSDRGGTGTEAFF.

In this sample, this clone turned up once. V gene TRBV10-3 combines with J gene TRBJ1-1; D call uncertain. Germline V gene lookup returns CDR1 ENHRY and CDR2 SYGVKD. The V gene lost 4 bases and the J gene lost 7 bases, with 7 bases spanning the gap. CDR3 length: 11 amino acids. DNA for the CDR3: TGTGCCATCAGTGGAGGGATTGAAGCTTTCTTT. Protein: CAISGGIEAFF.